The following is a T cell receptor beta chain sequence with its context. As yet, its antigen is unknown. Other DNA variants within this sample encode the same CDR3. The sample comes from a study of beta chain features in type 1 diabetes. cDNA synthesis used the whole RNA isolate, giving expressed TCRB sequences. Here immunoSEQ multiplex PCR was the method, and the copy in TCRdb shows in-frame clones only, minus some. The data show 200,000 to 250,000 clones, about 71% seen once. Germline V lookup: CDR1 KGHSH, CDR2 LQKENI. This CDR3 contains 13 residues. Trimming shortened V by 2 bases and J by 2 bases, and 7 bases separated the two germline ends. A sort by CD45RO/CCR7/CD25/CD127/CD95/CD27 yielded CD4+ naive, central memory, regulatory and stem cell-like memory cells. Study results and caveats: Amplification by PCR could prefer shorter templates, with the same effect in patients and controls. Across all four CD4+ subsets, people with type 1 diabetes showed modestly shorter TCRB CDR3s. Within patients, naive, central memory and Treg TCRB repertoires seemed more similar than within healthy donors.

The chain combines TRBV18 with TRBJ2-7; tentative D call: TRBD1 (6 bases). The origin of this receptor is a man aged 25 to 45 in good health. Sequencing input: naive CD4+ T cells from blood. The CDR3 loop is CASSPGGTYEQYF. The DNA of the CDR3 is TGTGCCAGCTCACCAGGGGGCACCTACGAGCAGTACTTC.